The clone carrying this TCR beta chain was picked up a small number of times. Clones were sequenced by immunoSEQ multiplex PCR, and TCRdb holds only the in-frame ones, with some missing. The sample has over 100,000 clones; roughly 80% are singletons. Germline V gene sequence: CDR1 MNHNS, CDR2 SASEGT. V gave up 0 bases and J gave up 3 bases, with 10 bases separating them. The CDR3 is made up of 15 amino acids. This entry comes from a study of blood T cell repertoires in COVID-19. Across the study: The United States, Italy and Spain were the sources of the acute and convalescent COVID-19 samples.

The source of this sequence is a man between 60 and 75 years old with acute or convalescent COVID-19. The rearrangement joins TRBV6-1 to TRBJ2-3, with D perhaps TRBD1 (6 bases). Specimen: peripheral blood. CDR3 bases: TGTGCCAGCAGTGAAGCACCCGGACAGACAGATACGCAGTATTTT. This encodes CASSEAPGQTDTQYF.